Listed here are 27 T cell receptor beta chains from one sample, sequenced in a study of follicular helper T cells after annual influenza vaccination. Time point denoted: 2015-2016 season, pre-vaccination. TCRdb's table, derived via immunoSEQ multiplex PCR, lists solely in-frame clones and lacks some. The sample yields roughly 5,900 clones, 80% to 85% seen once. The sequencing used CXCR5- memory CD4+ T cells sorted from blood, collected on the day of influenza vaccination. All receptors come from an adult who received the influenza vaccine.

This clone was detected once. The genes are TRBV7-2 and TRBJ2-5; 7 nucleotides match TRBD1. V shed 5 bases, J shed 3 bases, and the junction held 9 bases outside the gene matches. The CDR3 length is 15 residues. Germline V CDR1 and CDR2: SGHTA, FQGNSA. The CDR3, as DNA: TGTGCCAGCAGCCCCGTTGGGGACAGCGAAGAGACCCAGTACTTC. Protein sequence: CASSPVGDSEETQYF.

The chain couples TRBV6-4 to TRBJ2-3; 11 nucleotides line up with TRBD2. The CDR3 totals 15 residues. V trimming: 3 bases; J trimming: 6 bases; junction bases outside the gene matches: 5. CDR1 MRHNA and CDR2 SNTAGT come from the germline V gene. CDR3 in amino acids: CASSESSGGPDTQYF. As DNA, the CDR3 is TGTGCCAGCAGTGAGTCTAGCGGGGGGCCGGATACGCAGTATTTT.

The J gene is TRBJ2-7, the V gene TRBV20-1; no clear D. The V end was cut by 1 base, the J end by 4 bases, with 5 bases between. The CDR3 is made up of 11 amino acids. Germline-derived CDR1 and CDR2 are DFQATT and SNEGSKA (reference sequence). The CDR3 region has the DNA TGCAGTGCTAGAGTCCGGTACGAGCAGTACTTC. Translated: CSARVRYEQYF.

This clone turned up a few times. V and J are TRBV19 and TRBJ1-5, with TRBD1 matching 12 bases. Germline-derived CDR1 and CDR2 are LNHDA and SQIVND (reference sequence). The CDR3 consists of 15 residues. The trim removed 3 bases at V and 8 bases at J, leaving 5 bases unmatched. The DNA of the CDR3 is TGTGCCAGTAGTATGGGACAGGGGGCACACAAGCCCCAGCATTTT. Protein sequence: CASSMGQGAHKPQHF.

This chain connects TRBV7-2 to TRBJ1-6; no clear D gene. Germline lookup yields CDR1 SGHTA and CDR2 FQGNSA. V lost 6 bases to trimming and J lost 10 bases, with 7 bases between them. CDR3 length: 11 amino acids. CDR3: CASRISSPLHF. The CDR3 DNA follows: TGTGCCAGCAGAATTAGCTCACCCCTCCACTTT.

J is TRBJ2-5 and V is TRBV5-1; D gene uncertain. This CDR3 region has 16 residues. Germline CDR1 SGHRS, CDR2 YFSETQ. Trimming took 0 bases from V and 4 from J, leaving 16 bases between them. CDR3 in amino acids: CASSLDLSGAIETQYF. CDR3 DNA: TGCGCCAGCAGCTTGGATTTATCAGGAGCCATAGAGACCCAGTACTTC.

The chain is built from TRBV6-6 and TRBJ2-1; possibly TRBD1 or TRBD2 for D (5 bases each). The V end lost 4 bases, the J end lost 5 bases, and 9 bases lay between the germline ends. The length of the CDR3 is 13 residues. Germline values: CDR1 MNHNY, CDR2 SVGAGI (reference sequence). In DNA, the CDR3 is TGTGCCAGCAGTTGGCAGGGAGACAATGAGCAGTTCTTC. Amino acids: CASSWQGDNEQFF.

The rearrangement joins TRBV27 to TRBJ1-6; a possible D gene is TRBD1 (5 bases). Germline V gene data show CDR1 as MNHEY and CDR2 as SMNVEV (reference sequence). The CDR3 runs to 15 residues. V dropped 3 bases and J dropped 9 bases, with 15 bases sitting between them. The CDR3 bases are TGTGCCAGCAGTTTGGCAGGGCTTTCCCGTTCACCCCTCCACTTT. Translated, it gives CASSLAGLSRSPLHF.

The chain carries TRBV7-9 and TRBJ1-5; perhaps TRBD1 as D (6 bases). The V and J ends lost 5 bases and 1 base respectively, with 12 bases between them. The CDR3 contains 15 residues. Germline V CDR1 and CDR2: SEHNR, FQNEAQ (reference sequence). CDR3 in amino acids: CASSHYTGSNQPQHF. The CDR3 nucleotides are TGTGCCAGCAGCCATTACACAGGGAGCAATCAGCCCCAGCATTTT.

The rearrangement uses TRBV19 and TRBJ1-1; TRBD1 aligns across 11 bases. CDR3 length: 13 residues. CDR1 LNHDA and CDR2 SQIVND come from the germline V gene (reference sequence). With V trimmed by 7 bases and J by 5 bases, 3 bases remained unmatched. This CDR3 reads CASKDRGRTEAFF. CDR3 bases: TGTGCCAGTAAGGACAGGGGGCGGACTGAAGCTTTCTTT.

As DNA, the CDR3 is TGTGCCAGCAGCCAAGTGTCCGGGGCGGGGGAGACCCAGTACTTC. Its protein product is CASSQVSGAGETQYF. The chain has TRBV4-2 and TRBJ2-5, with D tentatively TRBD2 (6 bases). The CDR3 extends over 15 amino acids. CDR1 and CDR2 from the germline V gene are LGHNA and YNFKEQ. The V end lost 1 base, the J end lost 5 bases, and 14 bases lay between the germline ends.

The CDR3: CASSYSDNSYEQYF. The CDR3 nucleotides read TGTGCCAGCAGTTACTCGGACAACTCCTACGAGCAGTACTTC. This sequence joins TRBV6-6 and TRBJ2-7; D possibly corresponds to TRBD1 (5 bases). The germline CDR1 and CDR2 sequences are MNHNY and SVGAGI (reference sequence). The length of the CDR3 is 14 residues. V gave up 0 bases and J gave up 0 bases, with 6 bases separating them.

This clone was found once. The J gene is TRBJ2-1, the V gene TRBV7-9; D remains unclear. This CDR3 spans 11 amino acids. The germline CDR1 and CDR2 sequences are SEHNR and FQNEAQ (reference sequence). The germline V and J ends were trimmed by 1 base and 8 bases, with 3 bases remaining between them. The CDR3, as DNA: TGTGCCAGCAGCTTAGTTGATGAGCAGTTCTTC. Translated, it gives CASSLVDEQFF.

The rearrangement uses TRBV5-4 and TRBJ1-4; D not certain. Trimming took 4 bases from V and 7 from J, leaving 11 bases between them. CDR1 and CDR2 (germline): SGHNT, YYREEE (reference sequence). This CDR3 region has 13 residues. CDR3 in DNA: TGTGCCAGCAGCCGTCGGGGAACTGAAAAACTGTTTTTT. It is translated as CASSRRGTEKLFF. The full variable domain, rest sourced from reference TRBV5-4 and TRBJ1-4, is ETGVTQSPTHLIKTRGQQVTLRCSSQSGHNTVSWYQQALGQGPQFIFQYYREEENGRGNFPPRFSGLQFPNYSSELNVNALELDDSALYLCASSRRGTEKLFFGSGTQLSVL.

This chain links TRBV7-9 with TRBJ1-5; D ambiguous. V lost 0 bases and J 6 bases, leaving 6 bases between the germline ends. This CDR3 is 13 amino acids long. Germline-derived CDR1 and CDR2 are SEHNR and FQNEAQ (reference sequence). The CDR3 here is CASSLAGRQPQHF. The DNA for the CDR3 is TGTGCCAGCAGCTTAGCAGGGCGTCAGCCCCAGCATTTT.

The rearrangement links TRBV18 to TRBJ2-5; D unresolved. The germline V gene encodes CDR1 KGHSH and CDR2 LQKENI. V shed 1 base and J shed 3 bases, with 0 bases lying between them. The CDR3 length is 11 residues. For the CDR3, the DNA is TGTGCCAGCTCACCACAAGAGACCCAGTACTTC. Translation: CASSPQETQYF.

In nucleotides, the CDR3 is TGTGCCAGCAACTGGGACAGGGGAGAGACCCAGTACTTC. This sequence encodes CASNWDRGETQYF. The chain is built from TRBV7-2 and TRBJ2-5, with 10 bases that match TRBD1. The junction had 3 bases not matched to a gene; V was cut back by 7 bases and J by 4 bases. Per germline, CDR1 SGHTA and CDR2 FQGNSA. This CDR3 is built from 13 residues.

The rearrangement uses TRBV9 and TRBJ1-2, with D maybe TRBD1 (5 bases). There are 14 residues in the CDR3. Trimming shortened V by 0 bases and J by 4 bases, and 10 bases separated the two germline ends. Looked up from germline, CDR1 is SGDLS and CDR2 is YYNGEE. The CDR3 region is CASSVADGAYGYTF. The DNA for the CDR3 is TGTGCCAGCAGCGTAGCGGACGGGGCCTATGGCTACACCTTC.

The chain links TRBV9 to TRBJ1-1, with D perhaps matching TRBD1 (5 bases). The CDR3 extends over 14 amino acids. With 3 bases removed from V and 5 bases from J, the gap between germline ends came to 14 bases. CDR1 and CDR2 from the germline V gene are SGDLS and YYNGEE. The DNA for the CDR3 is TGTGCCAGCAGCGCGGGGACTTGGGGGACTGAAGCTTTCTTT. This encodes CASSAGTWGTEAFF.

J is TRBJ2-7 and V is TRBV11-3; possible D gene TRBD2, 6 bases. Looked up from germline, CDR1 is SGHNT and CDR2 is YENEEA. With 2 bases removed from V and 0 bases from J, the gap between germline ends came to 17 bases. This CDR3 region has 17 residues. CDR3 in amino acids: CASSLWDLAGSSYEQYF. The DNA for the CDR3 is TGTGCCAGCAGCTTATGGGACCTTGCGGGAAGCTCCTACGAGCAGTACTTC.

V is TRBV20-1 and J is TRBJ2-3; D ambiguous. The length of the CDR3 is 11 residues. The germline gives CDR1 DFQATT, CDR2 SNEGSKA (reference sequence). The ends were cut back, 8 bases at V and 3 bases at J, with 9 bases in the middle. Here the CDR3 DNA reads TGCAGTTTCAGGAGAACAGATACGCAGTATTTT. Protein: CSFRRTDTQYF.

The rearrangement uses TRBV4-2 and TRBJ1-2, with a possible D match to TRBD1 (5 bases). Trimming pared 1 base from V and 4 bases from J, leaving 22 bases between. The germline CDR1 and CDR2 sequences are LGHNA and YNFKEQ. The CDR3 runs to 18 residues. CDR3 region: CASSQGLGRGLGPYGYTF. The CDR3 DNA reads TGTGCCAGCAGCCAAGGACTGGGACGGGGATTGGGGCCCTATGGCTACACCTTC.

This sequence joins TRBV7-2 and TRBJ2-3; D might be TRBD2 (5 bases). CDR3 length: 15 amino acids. V was cut by 1 base and J by 4 bases, with 12 bases left in between. CDR1 SGHTA and CDR2 FQGNSA come from the germline V gene. DNA for the CDR3: TGTGCCAGCAGCTTAGGCGGCGGCGGGTCAGATACGCAGTATTTT. Translated, it gives CASSLGGGGSDTQYF.

This clone was detected a few times. The V and J genes are TRBV2 and TRBJ1-1, with 7 bases lining up with TRBD1. The CDR3 consists of 12 residues. Germline V gene sequence: CDR1 SNHLY, CDR2 FYNNEI. After removal of 6 bases from V and 10 bases from J, the junction contained 8 bases not matched to a gene. DNA of the CDR3: TGTGCCAGCAGCCTCCAAGGACAGGTAGCTTTCTTT. Its translation is CASSLQGQVAFF.

Only one count was recorded for this clone. The rearrangement links TRBV7-6 to TRBJ2-2, with 12 bases aligning to TRBD2. The CDR3 is 19 residues long. The germline CDR1 and CDR2 sequences are SGHVS and FNYEAQ. V lost 6 bases to trimming and J lost 5 bases; unmatched junction nucleotides: 16. The CDR3 DNA is TGTGCCAGCAGACCGACTCCTTCTAGCGGGGGGGCCAGAACCGGGGAGCTGTTTTTT. Protein product: CASRPTPSSGGARTGELFF. The whole variable domain, filled in from reference TRBV7-6 and TRBJ2-2, reads GAGVSQSPRYKVTKRGQDVALRCDPISGHVSLYWYRQALGQGPEFLTYFNYEAQQDKSGLPNDRFSAERPEGSISTLTIQRTEQRDSAMYRCASRPTPSSGGARTGELFFGEGSRLTVL.

CDR3 coding DNA: TGTGCCAGCAGCCGAGCCAGGACCAACTATGGCTACACCTTC. It is translated as CASSRARTNYGYTF. The V call is TRBV6-5, the J call TRBJ1-2; no clear D gene. Germline values: CDR1 MNHEY, CDR2 SVGAGI. Trimming removed 6 bases from V and 2 bases from J, with 13 bases in between. This CDR3 contains 14 residues.

The chain is built from TRBV5-4 and TRBJ1-3; perhaps TRBD1 as D (6 bases). From germline, CDR1 is SGHNT and CDR2 YYREEE (reference sequence). Deletions cut 4 bases from V and 0 bases from J, with 14 bases between. This CDR3 is built from 16 residues. The CDR3 loop is CASSPGHQSSGNTIYF. CDR3 bases: TGTGCCAGCAGCCCGGGACATCAGAGCTCTGGAAACACCATATATTTT.